The 21 T cell receptor beta chains in this list originate from one sample, sequenced in a study of shared clonotypes between healthy human individuals. Method: immunoSEQ multiplex PCR; TCRdb's copy keeps in-frame clones and lacks some. Here the sample spans roughly 720,000 clones, roughly 91% being singletons. Sequencing used memory CD8+ T cells from PBMCs. Regarding subset: CD45RO+ cells pooled with CCR7-negative TemRA cells. The source is a man between 18 and 35 years old in good health. Some clones in this sample may be carry-over from other donors' samples.

This clone was counted a single time. The chain has TRBV15 and TRBJ2-1, with unresolved D. This CDR3 is 16 amino acids long. Trimming took off 6 bases at V and 8 bases at J, with 23 bases between the two ends. CDR1 is LNHNV, CDR2 YYDKDF, per germline (reference sequence). The DNA of the CDR3 is TGTGCCACCAGGAAAACAGAACGGACCACGAATGATGAGCAGTTCTTC. Translation gives CATRKTERTTNDEQFF.

V gene TRBV4-2 combines with J gene TRBJ2-3; 12 positions agree with TRBD2. The V gene's germline CDR1 is LGHNA and CDR2 YNFKEQ. J lost 4 bases, V lost 4 bases, and 6 bases had no gene match. The CDR3 length is 16 residues. This CDR3 is CASSLKLAGGPDTQYF. The CDR3 region has the DNA TGTGCCAGCAGCCTGAAGCTAGCGGGAGGGCCAGATACGCAGTATTTT.

The rearrangement links TRBV6-6 to TRBJ1-2; D gene unclear. Trimming took 2 bases from V and 7 from J, leaving 11 bases between them. Per the germline V gene, CDR1 is MNHNY and CDR2 is SVGAGI (reference sequence). The CDR3 spans 13 residues. The CDR3 nucleotides are TGTGCCAGCAGTTACGGTCTGGGAGGTGGCTACACCTTC. It specifies CASSYGLGGGYTF.

The chain has TRBV13 and TRBJ2-7, with a weak D call TRBD1 (7 bases). The CDR3 spans 14 residues. V was clipped by 3 bases and J by 7 bases, with 16 bases between them. CDR1 and CDR2 from the germline V gene are PRHDT and FYEKMQ (reference sequence). CDR3 in DNA: TGTGCCAGCAGCTTCCGGACAGGAGGACTAGAGCAGTACTTC. Translation: CASSFRTGGLEQYF. The full variable domain, in which reference TRBV13 and TRBJ2-7 provide the parts outside the CDR3, is AAGVIQSPRHLIKEKRETATLKCYPIPRHDTVYWYQQGPGQDPQFLISFYEKMQSDKGSIPDRFSAQQFSDYHSELNMSSLELGDSALYFCASSFRTGGLEQYFGPGTRLTVT.

This sequence joins TRBV10-2 and TRBJ2-5; D gene unclear. This CDR3 contains 13 residues. Trimming took 10 bases from V and 1 from J, leaving 13 bases between them. Germline assignment: CDR1 WSHSY and CDR2 SAAADI. CDR3 residues: CATKPGTQETQYF. Written as DNA, the CDR3 is TGCGCCACCAAGCCAGGCACCCAAGAGACCCAGTACTTC.

This clone was found many times. The chain employs TRBV30 and TRBJ2-1, with 10 bases that match TRBD1. V shed 1 base, J shed 6 bases, and the junction held 3 bases outside the gene matches. This CDR3 is built from 14 residues. CDR1 and CDR2 from the germline V gene are GTSNPN and SVGIG (reference sequence). For the CDR3, the DNA is TGTGCCTGGAGTGCGGGACAGGGGACCAATGAGCAGTTCTTC. This gives the protein CAWSAGQGTNEQFF.

CDR3 in amino acids: CAISERGQQSYEQYF. The CDR3 DNA follows: TGTGCCATCAGTGAAAGGGGACAGCAATCCTACGAGCAGTACTTC. The chain links TRBV10-3 to TRBJ2-7; 7 bases fit TRBD1. V lost 3 bases and J lost 1; bases outside the gene matches: 6. Germline assignment: CDR1 ENHRY and CDR2 SYGVKD. This CDR3 comprises 15 residues.

This sequence joins TRBV6-5 and TRBJ1-1, with D unresolved. CDR3 length: 15 residues. The germline V gene has CDR1 MNHEY and CDR2 SVGAGI. Trimming removed 0 bases at V and 1 base at J, with 9 bases between. The CDR3 is CASSYSPWGNTEAFF. CDR3 nucleotides: TGTGCCAGCAGTTACTCGCCTTGGGGGAACACTGAAGCTTTCTTT.

Written as DNA, the CDR3 is TGTGCCAGCAGCGAGTCCACAGGGTACTATGGCTACACCTTC. It yields the protein CASSESTGYYGYTF. V and J are TRBV9 and TRBJ1-2, with D maybe TRBD1 (6 bases). V was clipped by 3 bases and J by 3 bases, with 12 bases between them. The CDR3 runs 14 residues. Germline CDR1 SGDLS, CDR2 YYNGEE.

The V gene is TRBV10-3, the J gene TRBJ2-3; D tentatively fits TRBD1 or TRBD2 (5 bases each). The germline V and J ends were trimmed by 8 bases and 6 bases, with 18 bases remaining between them. Germline lookup yields CDR1 ENHRY and CDR2 SYGVKD. The CDR3 totals 14 residues. In DNA form, the CDR3 reads TGTGCCATCCGAGGCGGCTTTGAGGGGGATACGCAGTATTTT. The encoded protein is CAIRGGFEGDTQYF.

V and J are TRBV27 and TRBJ2-2; D is unresolved. The CDR3 sequence is 14 residues long. V lost 5 bases, J lost 1 base, and 8 bases lay in between. CDR1 is MNHEY and CDR2 is SMNVEV in the germline V gene (reference sequence). The CDR3: CASSPLRNTGELFF. The CDR3 nucleotides are TGTGCCAGCAGTCCGCTCCGGAACACCGGGGAGCTGTTTTTT.

The chain recombines TRBV10-3 with TRBJ2-2; no firm D call. Germline V gene sequence: CDR1 ENHRY, CDR2 SYGVKD. The CDR3 runs 16 residues. V was clipped by 5 bases and J by 4 bases, with 17 bases between them. CDR3: CAISPDDPGFTGELFF. The CDR3, as DNA: TGTGCCATCAGTCCAGACGACCCCGGTTTCACCGGGGAGCTGTTTTTT.

J is TRBJ2-1 and V is TRBV4-2; TRBD2 aligns across 10 bases. The V segment lost 2 bases and the J segment 8 bases; nucleotides outside the gene matches: 6. CDR1 LGHNA and CDR2 YNFKEQ come from the germline V gene. The CDR3 is made up of 15 amino acids. The CDR3 DNA is TGTGCCAGCAGCCAAAGAGCGGGAGGGCGGGATGAGCAGTTCTTC. Amino acids: CASSQRAGGRDEQFF.

Of note for this clone: This sample also contains other DNA sequences that code for the same CDR3. The J gene is TRBJ2-1, the V gene TRBV9; no clear D gene. V was cut by 0 bases and J by 2 bases, with 12 bases left in between. The CDR3 consists of 16 residues. In germline, CDR1 is SGDLS, CDR2 YYNGEE. DNA for the CDR3: TGTGCCAGCAGCGTAGGGGCGTCAGGTGCCTACAATGAGCAGTTCTTC. This gives the protein CASSVGASGAYNEQFF.

The V call is TRBV27, the J call TRBJ2-5; D possibly corresponds to TRBD1 (5 bases). V lost 7 bases to trimming and J lost 6 bases, with 15 bases between them. Per the germline V gene, CDR1 is MNHEY and CDR2 is SMNVEV (reference sequence). This CDR3 spans 13 amino acids. This CDR3 reads CASTVRAGQTQYF. CDR3 DNA: TGTGCCAGCACTGTTCGGGCAGGGCAGACCCAGTACTTC.

This clone showed up just a few times. This chain joins TRBV7-9 and TRBJ1-2; 9 bases are a match to TRBD1. V was clipped by 0 bases and J by 6 bases; unmatched bases: 8. The CDR3 spans 16 residues. Germline V CDR1 and CDR2: SEHNR, FQNEAQ (reference sequence). CDR3 coding DNA: TGTGCCAGCAGCTTAGCGATAAGACAGGGGGAGGATGGCTACACCTTC. The encoded protein is CASSLAIRQGEDGYTF.

The rearrangement links TRBV13 to TRBJ1-1; a possible D gene is TRBD1 (6 bases). Trimming left V 2 bases short and J 11 bases short, with 15 bases between. Germline V gene lookup returns CDR1 PRHDT and CDR2 FYEKMQ (reference sequence). This CDR3 has 13 residues. This CDR3 is CASSLLPEGDAFF. The CDR3 DNA is TGTGCCAGCAGCTTACTCCCCGAGGGGGATGCTTTCTTT. Looking up the rest from reference TRBV13 and TRBJ1-1 gives the full variable domain: AAGVIQSPRHLIKEKRETATLKCYPIPRHDTVYWYQQGPGQDPQFLISFYEKMQSDKGSIPDRFSAQQFSDYHSELNMSSLELGDSALYFCASSLLPEGDAFFGQGTRLTVV.

The chain employs TRBV4-1 and TRBJ2-4; no clear D gene. The germline V gene has CDR1 MGHRA and CDR2 YSYEKL. The CDR3 sequence is 12 residues long. Trimming shortened V by 3 bases and J by 8 bases, and 8 bases separated the two germline ends. The CDR3 nucleotides are TGCGCCAGCAGCCATATTTGGCACATTCAGTACTTC. Translating gives CASSHIWHIQYF.

The rearrangement links TRBV14 to TRBJ2-7; D is unclear. Germline CDR1 reads SGHDN; CDR2 reads FVKESK. CDR3 size: 14 residues. Trimming stripped 2 bases from V and 3 bases from J, with 11 bases between. This chain's CDR3 is CASSQLGSRYEQYF. The CDR3 nucleotides are TGTGCCAGCAGCCAACTAGGGTCCCGCTACGAGCAGTACTTC.

The V call is TRBV30, the J call TRBJ1-6; D ambiguous. This CDR3 region has 12 residues. CDR1 is GTSNPN, CDR2 SVGIG, per germline (reference sequence). V was clipped by 0 bases and J by 9 bases, with 6 bases between them. The CDR3: CAWSVLSSPLHF. As DNA, the CDR3 is TGTGCCTGGAGTGTACTGTCTTCACCCCTCCACTTT.

V usage is TRBV10-2 and J usage is TRBJ2-3; D possibly corresponds to TRBD1 (6 bases). The CDR3 has 14 amino acids. Germline V gene sequence: CDR1 WSHSY, CDR2 SAAADI. Deletions cut 7 bases from V and 4 bases from J, with 15 bases between. The CDR3 is CASTIAPGADTQYF. The CDR3 DNA sequence: TGCGCCAGCACGATTGCCCCAGGGGCAGATACGCAGTATTTT.